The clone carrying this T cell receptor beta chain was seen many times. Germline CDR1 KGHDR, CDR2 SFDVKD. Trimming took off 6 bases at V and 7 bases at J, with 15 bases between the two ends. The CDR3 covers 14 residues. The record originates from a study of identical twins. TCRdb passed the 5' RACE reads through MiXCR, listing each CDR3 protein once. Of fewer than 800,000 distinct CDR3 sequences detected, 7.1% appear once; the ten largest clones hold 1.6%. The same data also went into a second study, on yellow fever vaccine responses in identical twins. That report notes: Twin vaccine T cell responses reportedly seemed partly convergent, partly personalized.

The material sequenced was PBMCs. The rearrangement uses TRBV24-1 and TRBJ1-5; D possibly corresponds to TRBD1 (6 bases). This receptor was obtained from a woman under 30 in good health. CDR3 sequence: CATSQGPQRQPQHF. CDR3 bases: TGTGCCACCAGTCAGGGGCCCCAGAGGCAGCCCCAGCATTTT.